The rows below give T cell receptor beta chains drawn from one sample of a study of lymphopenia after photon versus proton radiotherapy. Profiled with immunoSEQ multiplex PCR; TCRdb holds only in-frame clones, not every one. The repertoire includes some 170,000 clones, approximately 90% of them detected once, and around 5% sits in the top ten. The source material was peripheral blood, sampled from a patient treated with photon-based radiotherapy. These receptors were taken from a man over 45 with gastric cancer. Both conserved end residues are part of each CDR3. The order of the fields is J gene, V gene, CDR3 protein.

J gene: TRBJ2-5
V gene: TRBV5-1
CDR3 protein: CASSPSSRDRQETQYF

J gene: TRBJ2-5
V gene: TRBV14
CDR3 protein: CASSRAGGETQYF

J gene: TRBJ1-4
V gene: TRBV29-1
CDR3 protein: CSVGGTANEKLFF

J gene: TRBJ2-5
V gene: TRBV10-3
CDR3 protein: CATAAGAGETQYF

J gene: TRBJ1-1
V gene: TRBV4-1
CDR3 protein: CASSLGGHVGEAFF

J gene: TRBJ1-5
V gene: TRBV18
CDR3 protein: CASTIQGPPQPQHF

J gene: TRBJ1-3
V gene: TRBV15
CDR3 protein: CATSRANGAGTLSGNTIYF

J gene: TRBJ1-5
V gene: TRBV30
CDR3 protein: CAWSRGDVRNQPQHF

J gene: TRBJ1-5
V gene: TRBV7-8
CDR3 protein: CASSTGTFSNQPQHF

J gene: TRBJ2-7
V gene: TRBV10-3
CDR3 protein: CAISEPTRRTYEQYF

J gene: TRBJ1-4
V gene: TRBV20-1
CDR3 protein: CSAARDEKLFF

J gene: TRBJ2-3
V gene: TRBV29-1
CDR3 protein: CSTSGTGVRDTQYF

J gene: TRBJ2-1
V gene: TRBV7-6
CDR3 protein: CASSLFFRTSDYNEQFF

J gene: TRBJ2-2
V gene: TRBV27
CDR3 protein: CASSSHRFVGTGFSGELFF

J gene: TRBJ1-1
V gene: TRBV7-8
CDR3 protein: CASSYPRTDRNTEAFF

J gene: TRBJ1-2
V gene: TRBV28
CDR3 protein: CASRESWGYTF

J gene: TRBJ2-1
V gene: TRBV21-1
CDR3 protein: CASSKSKQGVPYNEQFF

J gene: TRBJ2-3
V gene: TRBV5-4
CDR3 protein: CASSLVGDDTQYF

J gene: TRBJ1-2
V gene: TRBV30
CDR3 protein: CAWSSSSGIGYTF

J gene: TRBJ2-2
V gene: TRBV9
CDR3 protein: CASSVQTSGNTGELFF

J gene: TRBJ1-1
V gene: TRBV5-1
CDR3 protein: CASSLEGNKNTEAFF

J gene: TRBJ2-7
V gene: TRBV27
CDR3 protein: CASSFNGVLYEQYF

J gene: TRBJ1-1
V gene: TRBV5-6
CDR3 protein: CASRRDRGLSTEAFF

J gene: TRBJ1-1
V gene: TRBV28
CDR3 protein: CASRDRGRGTEAFF

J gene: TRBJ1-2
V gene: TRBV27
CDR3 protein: CASARDRGLYGYTF

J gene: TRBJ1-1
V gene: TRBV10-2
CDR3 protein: CASSGARNTEAFF

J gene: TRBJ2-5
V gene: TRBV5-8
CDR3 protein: CASSLGTGGQETQYF

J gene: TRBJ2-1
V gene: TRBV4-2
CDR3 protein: CASSQEPGYNEQFF

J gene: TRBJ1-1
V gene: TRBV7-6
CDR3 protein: CASMAGTNTEAFF

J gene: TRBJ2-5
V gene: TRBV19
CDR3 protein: CASKGRARETQYF

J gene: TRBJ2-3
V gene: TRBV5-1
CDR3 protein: CASSYSGGRDDTQYF

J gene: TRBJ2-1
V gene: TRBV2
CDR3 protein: CASSDEGLSYNEQFF

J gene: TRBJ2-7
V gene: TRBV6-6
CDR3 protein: CASRDARDRIYEQYF

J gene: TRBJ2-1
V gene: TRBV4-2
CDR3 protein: CASSQDPGLAENEQFF

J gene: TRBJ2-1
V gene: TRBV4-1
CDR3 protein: CASSRPPWASYNEQFF

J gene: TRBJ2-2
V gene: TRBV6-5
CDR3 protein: CASRDRGFTGELFF

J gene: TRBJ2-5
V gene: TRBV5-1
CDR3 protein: CASSSGTSGKETQYF

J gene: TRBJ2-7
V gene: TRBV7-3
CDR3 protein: CASSLPPGEQYF

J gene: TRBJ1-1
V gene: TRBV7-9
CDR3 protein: CASSPQGWNTEAFF

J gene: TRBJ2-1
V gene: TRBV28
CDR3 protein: CASSLQGVDNEQFF

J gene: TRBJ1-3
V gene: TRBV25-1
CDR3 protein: CASSAQGAQGNTIYF

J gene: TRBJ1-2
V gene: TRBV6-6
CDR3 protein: CASSYLAYGYTF

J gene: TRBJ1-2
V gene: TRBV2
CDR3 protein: CASSEAGNGYTF